What follows are 26 T cell receptor beta chains derived from one specimen sequenced in a study of identical twins. A single record per CDR3 protein comes from TCRdb applying MiXCR to the 5' RACE reads. The sample includes about 530,000 distinct CDR3 sequences, approximately 20% of them seen just once. The same sample was also used in a study of yellow fever vaccine responses in identical twins.

The sample consisted of CD4+ T cells sorted from blood. The receptor source for this set is a woman aged 18-35 years in good health.

This clonotype showed up just a few times. The gene calls are TRBV7-2 and TRBJ2-7; a weak D match, TRBD2 (6 bases). CDR3 length equals 13 residues. V was pared by 5 bases and J by 4 bases, with 12 bases between. CDR1 is SGHTA and CDR2 is FQGNSA in the germline V gene. CDR3 nucleotides: TGTGCCAGCAGCACAGGACTAACTTACGAGCAGTACGTC. As protein: CASSTGLTYEQYV.

The table lists this clonotype with a few counts. The chain combines TRBV18 with TRBJ2-2; 10 nucleotides agree with TRBD1. The length of the CDR3 is 13 residues. J was trimmed by 9 bases and V by 4 bases; bases with no gene match: 2. The germline V gene encodes CDR1 KGHSH and CDR2 LQKENI. The CDR3 coding sequence is TGTGCCAGCTCACGACAGGGGGCCCGGGAGCTGTTTTTT. Its translation: CASSRQGARELFF. The full variable domain, completed using reference TRBV18 and TRBJ2-2, is NAGVMQNPRHLVRRRGQEARLRCSPMKGHSHVYWYRQLPEEGLKFMVYLQKENIIDESGMPKERFSAEFPKEGPSILRIQQVVRGDSAAYFCASSRQGARELFFGEGSRLTVL.

This clonotype was counted once. The rearrangement uses TRBV12-3 or TRBV12-4 and TRBJ2-1; 8 bases map to TRBD2. This CDR3 is 15 amino acids long. The V and J ends lost 1 base and 12 bases, in that order; junction bases with no gene match: 11. The CDR3 DNA reads TGTGCCAGCAGTTTAGAGGGCGGGGGGTCATCCGGGCAGTTCTTC. As protein: CASSLEGGGSSGQFF.

The V and J genes are TRBV20-1 and TRBJ2-1; a weak D match, TRBD2 (6 bases). The CDR3 sequence is 14 residues long. Between the trimmed V and J ends, which lost 2 bases and 0 bases, there was a span of 8 bases. Germline-derived CDR1 and CDR2 are DFQATT and SNEGSKA (reference sequence). The CDR3 DNA follows: TGCAGTGCTAGACGGGAGAGCTCCTACAATGAGCAGTTCTTC. Translating gives CSARRESSYNEQFF.

The rearrangement joins TRBV28 to TRBJ2-5; 9 bases fit TRBD1. The J segment lost 4 bases and the V segment lost 5 bases, leaving 14 bases of the junction unmatched. Germline CDR1 is MDHEN and CDR2 is SYDVKM. This CDR3 comprises 17 residues. The CDR3 loop is CASSPPLGDRDAETQYF. CDR3 coding DNA: TGTGCCAGCAGTCCCCCCCTAGGGGACAGGGACGCAGAGACCCAGTACTTC.

This clonotype was seen many times. The rearrangement links TRBV5-1 to TRBJ2-1; TRBD1 matches 10 bases. Germline V gene lookup returns CDR1 SGHRS and CDR2 YFSETQ. The CDR3 consists of 15 residues. V shed 4 bases, J shed 7 bases, and the junction held 8 bases outside the gene matches. The CDR3 nucleotides are TGCGCCAGCAGCGGAACCGGGACAGGGGTAAATGAGCAGTTCTTC. Translated: CASSGTGTGVNEQFF.

This clonotype has more than one count but fewer than ten. The chain recombines TRBV12-5 with TRBJ2-1; TRBD2 aligns across 8 bases. The germline gives CDR1 LGHNT, CDR2 FRNRAP. The V gene end was trimmed by 2 bases and the J gene end by 4 bases; junction bases not matched to a gene: 4. The CDR3 loop spans 15 amino acids. CDR3 sequence (DNA): TGTGCTAGTGGTTTGAGCGGGAGCGGATACAATGAGCAGTTCTTC. It specifies CASGLSGSGYNEQFF.

The V call is TRBV12-3 or TRBV12-4, the J call TRBJ1-3; D gene unclear. This CDR3 is built from 15 residues. Trimming took off 5 bases at V and 0 bases at J, with 11 bases between the two ends. CDR3 residues: CASSPTLSSGNTIYF. CDR3 bases: TGTGCCAGCAGTCCGACATTGAGCTCTGGAAACACCATATATTTT.

This chain uses TRBV7-9 with TRBJ2-7; 9 nucleotides line up with TRBD1. Trimming took 5 bases from V and 5 from J; bases not matched to a gene: 7. CDR1 SEHNR and CDR2 FQNEAQ come from the germline V gene (reference sequence). The CDR3 extends over 14 amino acids. The CDR3 bases are TGTGCCAGCAGCCCCTATACAGGGGGCAACGAGCAGTACTTC. It is translated as CASSPYTGGNEQYF.

This chain uses TRBV2 with TRBJ2-3; perhaps D is TRBD1 or TRBD2 (5 bases each). V gave up 4 bases and J gave up 2 bases, with 10 bases separating them. From germline, CDR1 is SNHLY and CDR2 FYNNEI. The CDR3 is 14 amino acids. CDR3 sequence reads: CASSVGEITDTQYF. CDR3 in DNA: TGTGCCAGCAGTGTAGGGGAGATCACAGATACGCAGTATTTT. Full variable domain (outside the CDR3, taken from reference TRBV2 and TRBJ2-3): EPEVTQTPSHQVTQMGQEVILRCVPISNHLYFYWYRQILGQKVEFLVSFYNNEISEKSEIFDDQFSVERPDGSNFTLKIRSTKLEDSAMYFCASSVGEITDTQYFGPGTRLTVL.

The chain links TRBV20-1 to TRBJ2-3; no firm D call. This CDR3 region has 13 residues. V lost 6 bases and J 4 bases, leaving 14 bases between the germline ends. Germline V gene data show CDR1 as DFQATT and CDR2 as SNEGSKA (reference sequence). CDR3 in amino acids: CSARLPGPDTQYF. The CDR3 DNA follows: TGCAGTGCCAGATTACCAGGCCCAGATACGCAGTATTTT.

The chain joins TRBV20-1 to TRBJ2-1; 9 bases are a match to TRBD2. The CDR3 is 16 amino acids. Germline V gene lookup returns CDR1 DFQATT and CDR2 SNEGSKA (reference sequence). V lost 0 bases, J lost 3 bases, and 6 bases stayed unmatched. In nucleotides, the CDR3 is TGCAGTGCTAGAGATTTGACTAGCGGTAACTACAATGAGCAGTTCTTC. Amino acids: CSARDLTSGNYNEQFF.

V and J are TRBV5-1 and TRBJ2-3; no clear D gene. The length of the CDR3 is 14 residues. The V end was cut by 0 bases, the J end by 0 bases, with 5 bases between. From germline, CDR1 is SGHRS and CDR2 YFSETQ. CDR3 residues: CASSLDTSTDTQYF. The CDR3 region has the DNA TGCGCCAGCAGCTTGGATACTAGCACAGATACGCAGTATTTT.

The chain has TRBV11-2 and TRBJ2-2; no firm D call. CDR1 and CDR2 (germline): SGHAT, FQNNGV. This CDR3 has 15 residues. The V end was cut by 4 bases, the J end by 7 bases, with 16 bases between. This chain's CDR3 is CASSWGLVLGGELFF. CDR3 DNA sequence: TGTGCCAGCAGCTGGGGTTTAGTTTTGGGCGGGGAGCTGTTTTTT.

In this sample, this clonotype turned up a few times. The chain uses TRBV7-9 and TRBJ2-1, with TRBD2 as a possible D gene (6 bases). CDR1 and CDR2 (germline): SEHNR, FQNEAQ (reference sequence). V was clipped by 4 bases and J by 1 base, with 14 bases between them. The CDR3 is 16 residues long. The CDR3: CASSSYSGTSYNEQFF. CDR3 DNA: TGTGCCAGCAGCTCATATAGCGGAACTTCCTACAATGAGCAGTTCTTC. The complete variable domain, with remaining parts taken from reference TRBV7-9 and TRBJ2-1, reads DTGVSQNPRHKITKRGQNVTFRCDPISEHNRLYWYRQTLGQGPEFLTYFQNEAQLEKSRLLSDRFSAERPKGSFSTLEIQRTEQGDSAMYLCASSSYSGTSYNEQFFGPGTRLTVL.

This clonotype occurred once. The chain combines TRBV6-2 or TRBV6-3 with TRBJ2-1; D uncertain. This CDR3 region has 18 residues. The ends were cut back, 4 bases at V and 0 bases at J, with 19 bases in the middle. CDR1 is MNHEY, CDR2 SVGEGT, per germline. The CDR3 region is CASSFPNPWQRSYNEQFF. CDR3 coding DNA: TGTGCCAGCAGTTTTCCCAACCCCTGGCAGCGCTCCTACAATGAGCAGTTCTTC.

The chain recombines TRBV24-1 with TRBJ2-3; D tentatively reads TRBD1 or TRBD2 (5 bases each). The CDR3 is made up of 16 amino acids. The germline V gene has CDR1 KGHDR and CDR2 SFDVKD. With 1 base removed from V and 4 bases from J, the gap between germline ends came to 14 bases. The CDR3 DNA follows: TGTGCCACCAGTGATTTCGGGGCAGGGAGACCAGATACGCAGTATTTT. Translation gives CATSDFGAGRPDTQYF.

This clonotype turned up a few times. The chain employs TRBV6-1 and TRBJ2-1; TRBD2 might be the D (6 bases). This CDR3 comprises 16 residues. Trimming left V 6 bases short and J 0 bases short, with 15 bases between. In germline, CDR1 is MNHNS, CDR2 SASEGT. In DNA form, the CDR3 reads TGTGCCAGCAGACCTCCGGGAGAGCGCTCCTACAATGAGCAGTTCTTC. Its translation is CASRPPGERSYNEQFF.

The chain is built from TRBV5-1 and TRBJ1-2; 7 nucleotides line up with TRBD1. Trimming at V came to 4 bases and at J to 8 bases, leaving 11 bases not matched to a gene. CDR3 length: 14 amino acids. The germline gives CDR1 SGHRS, CDR2 YFSETQ. The CDR3 here is CASSRDSTWGGYTF. CDR3 DNA sequence: TGCGCCAGCAGCCGGGACAGCACCTGGGGCGGCTACACCTTC.

This chain uses TRBV20-1 with TRBJ2-5, with TRBD2 matching over 9 bases. This CDR3 has 15 amino acids. Germline CDR1 and CDR2: DFQATT and SNEGSKA (reference sequence). After removal of 0 bases from V and 5 bases from J, the junction contained 7 bases not matched to a gene. The CDR3 loop reads CSARDIAGEGETQYF. CDR3 nucleotide sequence: TGCAGTGCTAGAGATATAGCGGGAGAGGGGGAGACCCAGTACTTC.

This chain joins TRBV6-1 and TRBJ2-6; D remains ambiguous. This CDR3 is 15 amino acids long. V gave up 4 bases and J gave up 1 base, with 8 bases separating them. Per the germline V gene, CDR1 is MNHNS and CDR2 is SASEGT. CDR3 bases: TGTGCCAGCAGTGTCTACAATTCTGGGGCCAACGTCCTGACTTTC. As protein: CASSVYNSGANVLTF.

This sequence joins TRBV12-3 or TRBV12-4 and TRBJ1-6, with D possibly TRBD1 on 6 matching bases. Trimming shortened V by 2 bases and J by 5 bases, and 10 bases separated the two germline ends. There are 15 residues in the CDR3. The CDR3 sequence is CASSLRGADNSPLHF. DNA for the CDR3: TGTGCCAGCAGTTTAAGGGGGGCTGATAATTCACCCCTCCACTTT.

This clonotype has more than one count but fewer than ten. V and J are TRBV4-2 and TRBJ1-2; D is ambiguous. The CDR3 consists of 16 residues. Germline CDR1 reads LGHNA; CDR2 reads YNFKEQ. V lost 0 bases and J lost 2, with 13 bases in between. CDR3 bases: TGTGCCAGCAGCCAAGATGCCTTAGGGCAGAACTATGGCTACACCTTC. Amino acids: CASSQDALGQNYGYTF.

The table lists this clonotype with a few counts. The V gene is TRBV5-5, the J gene TRBJ1-4; a possible D gene is TRBD1 (5 bases). The V gene's germline CDR1 is SGHKS and CDR2 YYEKEE (reference sequence). V lost 2 bases, J lost 3 bases, and 11 bases lay in between. The CDR3 consists of 15 residues. The CDR3, as DNA: TGTGCCAGCAGCTTCGGGGGATCGGCTAATGAAAAACTGTTTTTT. Its translation: CASSFGGSANEKLFF.

There are a few counts of this clonotype. The chain joins TRBV12-3 or TRBV12-4 to TRBJ1-4; D is perhaps TRBD1 (5 bases). There are 14 residues in the CDR3. Trimming cost V 1 base and J 8 bases, with 11 bases left between them. The CDR3 spells CASSLGGGTEKLFF. The CDR3 DNA reads as TGTGCCAGCAGTTTAGGGGGGGGAACGGAAAAACTGTTTTTT.

This clonotype was found many times. The rearrangement joins TRBV5-1 to TRBJ2-5, with D possibly being TRBD1 or TRBD2 (6 bases each). The germline gives CDR1 SGHRS, CDR2 YFSETQ. V was cut by 7 bases and J by 1 base, with 8 bases left in between. This CDR3 region has 12 residues. CDR3 residues: CASSGAQETQYF. In DNA form, the CDR3 reads TGCGCCAGCTCGGGGGCCCAAGAGACCCAGTACTTC.